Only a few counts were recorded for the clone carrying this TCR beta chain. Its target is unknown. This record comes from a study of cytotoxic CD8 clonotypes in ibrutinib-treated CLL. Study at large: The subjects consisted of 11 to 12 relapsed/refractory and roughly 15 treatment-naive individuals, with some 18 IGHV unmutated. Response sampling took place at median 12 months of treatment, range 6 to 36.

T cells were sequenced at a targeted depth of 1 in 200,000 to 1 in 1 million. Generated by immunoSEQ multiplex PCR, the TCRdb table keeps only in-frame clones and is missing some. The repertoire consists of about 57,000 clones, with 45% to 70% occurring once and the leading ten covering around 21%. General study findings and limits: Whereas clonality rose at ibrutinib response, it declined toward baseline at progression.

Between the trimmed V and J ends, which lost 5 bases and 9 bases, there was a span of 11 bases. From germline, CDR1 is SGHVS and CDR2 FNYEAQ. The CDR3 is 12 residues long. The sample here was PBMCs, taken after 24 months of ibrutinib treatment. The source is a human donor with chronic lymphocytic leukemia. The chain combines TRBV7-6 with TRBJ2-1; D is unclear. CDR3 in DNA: TGTGCCAGCAGCCCCGTCGGCCCTGAGCAGTTCTTC. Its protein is CASSPVGPEQFF.